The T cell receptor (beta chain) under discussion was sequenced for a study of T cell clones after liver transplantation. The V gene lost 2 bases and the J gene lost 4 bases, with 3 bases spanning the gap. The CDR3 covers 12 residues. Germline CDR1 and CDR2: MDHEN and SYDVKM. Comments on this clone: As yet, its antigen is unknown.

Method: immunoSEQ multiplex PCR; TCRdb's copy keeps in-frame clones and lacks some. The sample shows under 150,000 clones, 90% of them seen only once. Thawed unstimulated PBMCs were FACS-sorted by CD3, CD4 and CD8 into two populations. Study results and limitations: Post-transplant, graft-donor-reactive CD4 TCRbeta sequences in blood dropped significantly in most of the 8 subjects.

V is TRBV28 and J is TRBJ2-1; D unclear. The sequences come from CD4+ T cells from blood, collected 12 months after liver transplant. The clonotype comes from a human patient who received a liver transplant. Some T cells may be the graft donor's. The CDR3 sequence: CASSLGYNEQFF. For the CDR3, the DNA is TGTGCCAGCAGTTTAGGGTACAATGAGCAGTTCTTC.